These 28 T cell receptor beta chains share one sample of origin, sequenced in a study of blood T cell repertoires in COVID-19. Clones were read by immunoSEQ multiplex PCR, and TCRdb kept only the in-frame ones, dropping some. The profile shows under 130,000 clones, roughly 87% of them singletons. What was sequenced was peripheral blood. These receptors came from a human donor in a cohort sampled during active COVID-19.

The table lists this clone with a count of one. CDR3 sequence: CASSEARGDGDIQYF. The CDR3 region has the DNA TGTGCCAGCAGTGAAGCGCGGGGTGATGGGGACATTCAGTACTTC. The V call is TRBV6-1, the J call TRBJ2-4, with D possibly being TRBD2 (6 bases). Germline V lookup: CDR1 MNHNS, CDR2 SASEGT. V lost 0 bases and J 8 bases, leaving 14 bases between the germline ends. This CDR3 has 15 residues.

The chain has TRBV7-9 and TRBJ1-6; TRBD1 matches at 9 bases. CDR3 length: 15 amino acids. The V and J ends lost 5 bases and 7 bases, in that order; junction bases with no gene match: 6. CDR1 SEHNR and CDR2 FQNEAQ come from the germline V gene (reference sequence). This CDR3 is CASSPQGAGNSPLHF. DNA for the CDR3: TGTGCCAGCAGCCCACAGGGGGCGGGAAATTCACCCCTCCACTTT. The entire variable domain, with the rest obtained from reference TRBV7-9 and TRBJ1-6, is as follows: DTGVSQNPRHKITKRGQNVTFRCDPISEHNRLYWYRQTLGQGPEFLTYFQNEAQLEKSRLLSDRFSAERPKGSFSTLEIQRTEQGDSAMYLCASSPQGAGNSPLHFGNGTRLTVT.

This sequence joins TRBV2 and TRBJ2-3; 8 bases match TRBD1. From germline, CDR1 is SNHLY and CDR2 FYNNEI. The V segment lost 3 bases and the J segment 2 bases; nucleotides outside the gene matches: 13. This CDR3 comprises 18 residues. The CDR3 reads CASSDSLGTGNPTDTQYF. The CDR3 region has the DNA TGTGCCAGCAGTGATTCGCTCGGGACAGGCAACCCCACAGATACGCAGTATTTT. The full variable domain, rest sourced from reference TRBV2 and TRBJ2-3, is EPEVTQTPSHQVTQMGQEVILRCVPISNHLYFYWYRQILGQKVEFLVSFYNNEISEKSEIFDDQFSVERPDGSNFTLKIRSTKLEDSAMYFCASSDSLGTGNPTDTQYFGPGTRLTVL.

The chain is built from TRBV28 and TRBJ2-2, with 9 bases fitting TRBD1. CDR1 and CDR2 from the germline V gene are MDHEN and SYDVKM. This CDR3 comprises 19 residues. The ends lost 3 bases at V and 2 bases at J; junction bases unmatched: 13. The CDR3 nucleotides read TGTGCCAGCAGTTTGAGGGGCTGGGGGGGACAGGGCAACACCGGGGAGCTGTTTTTT. It specifies CASSLRGWGGQGNTGELFF.

The chain employs TRBV28 and TRBJ2-7; 7 nucleotides agree with TRBD1. Germline V lookup: CDR1 MDHEN, CDR2 SYDVKM. This CDR3 comprises 13 residues. V lost 7 bases to trimming and J lost 5 bases; unmatched junction nucleotides: 8. The CDR3 DNA reads as TGTGCCAGCAAGACGACAGGGACCCACGAGCAGTACTTC. Amino acid sequence: CASKTTGTHEQYF.

The genes are TRBV3-1 (or the pseudogene TRBV3-2) and TRBJ2-3; 15 bases match TRBD2. The CDR3 contains 18 residues. Germline trimming cut 4 bases from V and 0 bases from J; bases unmatched to any gene: 5. CDR1 and CDR2 (germline): LGHDT, YNNKEL (reference sequence). DNA of the CDR3: TGTGCCAGCAGCCCTGGGACTAGCGGGAGGAGTAGCACAGATACGCAGTATTTT. It codes for CASSPGTSGRSSTDTQYF.

The chain has TRBV28 and TRBJ2-7, with a tentative D call TRBD2 (6 bases). The germline gives CDR1 MDHEN, CDR2 SYDVKM. This CDR3 region has 14 residues. V lost 3 bases to trimming and J lost 5 bases, with 14 bases between them. The CDR3 loop reads CASSFGRVPDEQYF. The CDR3 DNA sequence: TGTGCCAGCAGTTTCGGGAGAGTCCCGGACGAGCAGTACTTC.

The chain couples TRBV2 to TRBJ2-7; 8 nucleotides agree with TRBD2. Trimming at V came to 7 bases and at J to 0 bases, leaving 11 bases not matched to a gene. CDR3 size: 16 residues. Germline CDR1 SNHLY, CDR2 FYNNEI. The CDR3 reads CASTALATSGSYEQYF. The CDR3 DNA reads as TGTGCCAGCACCGCACTTGCTACTAGCGGCTCCTACGAGCAGTACTTC.

The CDR3 sequence is CASSYTGERNEQYF. In nucleotides, the CDR3 is TGTGCCAGCAGTTACACGGGGGAAAGGAACGAGCAGTACTTC. The chain links TRBV6-6 to TRBJ2-7, with D possibly TRBD2 on 6 matching bases. The CDR3 consists of 14 residues. The germline gives CDR1 MNHNY, CDR2 SVGAGI (reference sequence). The V end was cut by 2 bases, the J end by 5 bases, with 13 bases between.

The chain recombines TRBV5-1 with TRBJ1-1; a weak D match, TRBD1 (6 bases). The V gene lost 2 bases and the J gene lost 1 base, with 15 bases spanning the gap. The CDR3 is 16 residues long. Germline values: CDR1 SGHRS, CDR2 YFSETQ. In nucleotides, the CDR3 is TGCGCCAGCAGCTTCAGGGGCTATGGGGCGAACACTGAAGCTTTCTTT. This encodes CASSFRGYGANTEAFF.

The chain carries TRBV7-6 and TRBJ1-4, with D perhaps matching TRBD1 (5 bases). There are 18 residues in the CDR3. V was clipped by 5 bases and J by 2 bases, with 21 bases between them. Per the germline V gene, CDR1 is SGHVS and CDR2 is FNYEAQ. The CDR3 loop reads CASSNGAGDGGTNEKLFF. The DNA of the CDR3 is TGTGCCAGCAGCAACGGGGCAGGCGACGGGGGGACTAATGAAAAACTGTTTTTT.

The rearrangement joins TRBV29-1 to TRBJ2-3; perhaps TRBD2 as D (5 bases). V was clipped by 3 bases and J by 11 bases, with 12 bases between them. The germline CDR1 and CDR2 sequences are SQVTM and ANQGSEA. The CDR3 contains 11 residues. The CDR3 nucleotides read TGCAGCGTTGAGAAGCGGTCGTGGCAGTATTTT. This sequence encodes CSVEKRSWQYF.

The chain carries TRBV6-4 and TRBJ1-3, with 9 bases lining up with TRBD1. CDR1 MRHNA and CDR2 SNTAGT come from the germline V gene. This CDR3 contains 19 residues. J was trimmed by 4 bases and V by 3 bases; bases with no gene match: 16. The CDR3 DNA is TGTGCCAGCAGTGAACGGGACAGGGACCCAACGTGGTGGGGAAACACCATATATTTT. Its translation: CASSERDRDPTWWGNTIYF.

The chain carries TRBV5-6 and TRBJ1-6; D gene ambiguous. This CDR3 comprises 15 residues. V lost 2 bases, J lost 5 bases, and 11 bases lay in between. Germline lookup yields CDR1 SGHDT and CDR2 YYEEEE. The CDR3 DNA reads as TGTGCCAGCAGCTTTGGTTCCGGGGATAATTCACCCCTCCACTTT. Its protein product is CASSFGSGDNSPLHF.

This clone has a single count. The chain employs TRBV9 and TRBJ2-1; TRBD2 matches 10 bases. The V gene's germline CDR1 is SGDLS and CDR2 YYNGEE. CDR3 size: 15 residues. J was trimmed by 9 bases and V by 4 bases; bases with no gene match: 10. The CDR3 bases are TGTGCCAGCAGCACACAGCGGGAGGGCTATAGTGAGCAGTTCTTC. Its protein is CASSTQREGYSEQFF.

The rearrangement uses TRBV2 and TRBJ2-3, with TRBD2 matching over 14 bases. Germline trimming cut 5 bases from V and 8 bases from J; bases unmatched to any gene: 9. The CDR3 consists of 16 residues. CDR1 is SNHLY, CDR2 FYNNEI, per germline. The CDR3 here is CASSPPGLAGVVTQYF. CDR3 sequence (DNA): TGTGCCAGCAGTCCCCCGGGACTAGCGGGGGTGGTTACGCAGTATTTT.

The V gene is TRBV5-1, the J gene TRBJ2-1; 12 positions match TRBD2. This CDR3 has 16 amino acids. CDR1 is SGHRS and CDR2 is YFSETQ in the germline V gene. V gave up 4 bases and J gave up 3 bases; unmatched junction bases: 5. CDR3 sequence: CASSPGTSGYYNEQFF. The DNA for the CDR3 is TGCGCCAGCAGCCCGGGGACTAGCGGGTACTACAATGAGCAGTTCTTC. Supplemented by reference TRBV5-1 and TRBJ2-1, the full variable domain reads KAGVTQTPRYLIKTRGQQVTLSCSPISGHRSVSWYQQTPGQGLQFLFEYFSETQRNKGNFPGRFSGRQFSNSRSEMNVSTLELGDSALYLCASSPGTSGYYNEQFFGPGTRLTVL.

The rearrangement links TRBV28 to TRBJ2-7, with TRBD1 matching 8 bases. This CDR3 has 15 amino acids. Germline V gene sequence: CDR1 MDHEN, CDR2 SYDVKM. Trimming at V came to 3 bases and at J to 0 bases, leaving 4 bases not matched to a gene. The CDR3 nucleotides are TGTGCCAGCAGTTTCAGGACAGGGCACTCCTACGAGCAGTACTTC. Its translation: CASSFRTGHSYEQYF.

This clone was detected only once. CDR3 bases: TGTGCCAGCAGTTACAGGGGCACAGATACGCAGTATTTT. It yields the protein CASSYRGTDTQYF. The J gene is TRBJ2-3, the V gene TRBV6-4; maybe TRBD1 (6 bases). Germline V gives CDR1 MRHNA, CDR2 SNTAGT. The ends were cut back, 5 bases at V and 1 base at J, with 7 bases in the middle. This CDR3 comprises 13 residues.

The V and J genes are TRBV2 and TRBJ2-2; D may be TRBD1 (5 bases). Trimming removed 11 bases at V and 10 bases at J, with 23 bases between. The CDR3 spans 14 residues. Germline CDR1 SNHLY, CDR2 FYNNEI. DNA for the CDR3: TGTGCCTCGACCGCAGGGTACGTGTCCGAGGAGCTGTTTTTT. Translated: CASTAGYVSEELFF.

This rearrangement joins TRBV4-1 to TRBJ1-2; tentatively, D is TRBD1 (6 bases). CDR1 is MGHRA and CDR2 is YSYEKL in the germline V gene. The CDR3 has 16 amino acids. Trimming took 2 bases from V and 7 from J, leaving 20 bases between them. The CDR3 nucleotides read TGCGCCAGCAGCCAATCTCCTCGAACAGGGCCAACTGGCTACACCTTC. Translated, it gives CASSQSPRTGPTGYTF.

The V call is TRBV19, the J call TRBJ2-1; D is uncertain. Germline V gene sequence: CDR1 LNHDA, CDR2 SQIVND (reference sequence). The CDR3 spans 12 residues. V lost 2 bases, J lost 5 bases, and 4 bases lay in between. In nucleotides, the CDR3 is TGTGCCAGTAGTATAAGCCACAATGAGCAGTTCTTC. Protein product: CASSISHNEQFF.

CDR3 nucleotides: TGTGCCAGCAGCCAGCCGGGACAGTTGTACTCTGGAAACACCATATATTTT. Amino acids: CASSQPGQLYSGNTIYF. This chain uses TRBV3-1 (or the pseudogene TRBV3-2) with TRBJ1-3; 7 bases fit TRBD1. Germline CDR1 LGHDT, CDR2 YNNKEL (reference sequence). J gave up 0 bases and V 3 bases, and 8 bases lay outside the gene matches. The CDR3 runs 17 residues.

V is TRBV7-9 and J is TRBJ2-1, with D perhaps matching TRBD2 (5 bases). Trimming shortened V by 5 bases and J by 7 bases, and 9 bases separated the two germline ends. Germline CDR1 SEHNR, CDR2 FQNEAQ (reference sequence). There are 12 residues in the CDR3. CDR3 coding DNA: TGTGCCAGCAGCGACACTAGGAATGAGCAGTTCTTC. Its protein product is CASSDTRNEQFF.

This clone appeared a single time. The V call is TRBV7-9, the J call TRBJ2-2; D gene unclear. The CDR3 is 13 residues long. The V gene's germline CDR1 is SEHNR and CDR2 FQNEAQ (reference sequence). Trimming took 3 bases from V and 4 from J, leaving 6 bases between them. Written as DNA, the CDR3 is TGTGCCAGCAGCTTTAGCTCCACCGGGGAGCTGTTTTTT. This translates into CASSFSSTGELFF.

The chain joins TRBV19 to TRBJ2-5; unclear D gene. The CDR3 sequence is 15 residues long. V lost 3 bases and J 5 bases, leaving 16 bases between the germline ends. Germline V CDR1 and CDR2: LNHDA, SQIVND (reference sequence). The CDR3 DNA follows: TGTGCCAGTAGTATCTTTAATTCAGAATCGGAGACCCAGTACTTC. Its protein is CASSIFNSESETQYF.

The rearrangement uses TRBV5-1 and TRBJ2-3; no clear D gene. CDR1 is SGHRS and CDR2 is YFSETQ in the germline V gene. Trimming removed 5 bases at V and 3 bases at J, with 13 bases between. The CDR3 totals 14 residues. The CDR3 coding sequence is TGCGCCAGCAGGGAGTTGGAAGAGACAGATACGCAGTATTTT. This translates into CASRELEETDTQYF.

This sequence joins TRBV7-2 and TRBJ1-4, with D possibly matching TRBD1 (6 bases). V was pared by 3 bases and J by 7 bases, with 12 bases between. Germline V gene sequence: CDR1 SGHTA, CDR2 FQGNSA. The CDR3 is made up of 14 amino acids. Here the CDR3 DNA reads TGTGCCAGCAGCTTGGGGGGGCGGAGTGAAAAACTGTTTTTT. Protein product: CASSLGGRSEKLFF.